These 32 T cell receptor beta chains originate from one sample sequenced in a study of control samples from healthy donors and cancer patients. Sequenced by immunoSEQ multiplex PCR; TCRdb stores in-frame clones only, minus some. The sample comprises 150,000 to 200,000 clones, approximately 94% of which are singletons, and approximately 1.4% rests with the top ten. Sequencing used blood. Receptors originate from a man aged 25 to 40 in good health.

V and J are TRBV10-2 and TRBJ2-1; a weak D match, TRBD2 (6 bases). The CDR3 spans 17 residues. With 4 bases removed from V and 0 bases from J, the gap between germline ends came to 16 bases. CDR1 and CDR2 from the germline V gene are WSHSY and SAAADI. CDR3 protein: CASSANLRDSSYNEQFF. The CDR3 nucleotides are TGCGCCAGCAGTGCCAATTTGCGGGATAGCTCCTACAATGAGCAGTTCTTC.

This chain connects TRBV6-7 to TRBJ2-1, with D tentatively TRBD2 (5 bases). TRBV6-7 is filed as an ORF, its function uncertain. CDR3 length: 16 residues. V was trimmed by 6 bases and J by 4 bases, leaving 19 bases between them. The CDR3 DNA reads as TGTGCCAGCAGCGGCGGGTTGCGGAAAATATACAATGAGCAGTTCTTC. It yields the protein CASSGGLRKIYNEQFF.

As for this clone: Its ends do not fully match the called genes, so a read error is possible. This rearrangement joins TRBV7-3 to TRBJ2-3, with 8 bases identical to TRBD1. CDR1 SGHTA and CDR2 FQGTGA come from the germline V gene. This CDR3 has 16 residues. The DNA of the CDR3 is TGTGCCAGCAGCCTGACAGGGGCAAAGACAACATTCAATCCGAAATTT. This encodes CASSLTGAKTTFNPKF.

The chain is built from TRBV4-2 and TRBJ1-2; D uncertain. CDR1 LGHNA and CDR2 YNFKEQ come from the germline V gene. This CDR3 has 13 residues. V was clipped by 2 bases and J by 7 bases, with 11 bases between them. The CDR3 region has the DNA TGTGCCAGCAGCCAAACCCAGTTTGGTGGCTACACCTTC. Amino acids: CASSQTQFGGYTF.

The V gene is TRBV5-6, the J gene TRBJ1-2; possibly TRBD1 for D (6 bases). Germline CDR1 SGHDT, CDR2 YYEEEE. Trimming cost V 4 bases and J 4 bases, with 14 bases left between them. The CDR3 runs to 14 residues. As DNA, the CDR3 is TGTGCCAGCAGCCCCATTACAGGGATCTATGGCTACACCTTC. This gives the protein CASSPITGIYGYTF.

The chain joins TRBV5-1 to TRBJ2-2; D is uncertain. Between the trimmed V and J ends, which lost 3 bases and 6 bases, there was a span of 12 bases. Germline CDR1 reads SGHRS; CDR2 reads YFSETQ. The CDR3 contains 14 residues. The CDR3 DNA is TGCGCCAGCAGCTCCCTCATATTCGCCGGGGAGCTGTTTTTT. Translated, it gives CASSSLIFAGELFF.

The chain uses TRBV6-1 and TRBJ2-5; TRBD1 matches at 8 bases. V shed 4 bases and J 5 bases; nucleotides not matched to a gene: 12. The CDR3 is 16 amino acids. CDR1 is MNHNS, CDR2 SASEGT, per germline. Written as DNA, the CDR3 is TGTGCCAGCAGTGTTTCAGGGGGCGGTGGGATGGAGACCCAGTACTTC. As protein: CASSVSGGGGMETQYF.

This clone was detected once. This chain connects TRBV7-2 to TRBJ2-5, with TRBD1 identical over 8 bases. The J segment lost 5 bases and the V segment lost 1 base, leaving 3 bases of the junction unmatched. CDR3 length: 14 residues. The germline V gene has CDR1 SGHTA and CDR2 FQGNSA. In DNA form, the CDR3 reads TGTGCCAGCAGCTTAGAGACAGGGGCCGAGACCCAGTACTTC. This sequence encodes CASSLETGAETQYF.

The chain has TRBV27 and TRBJ1-6; maybe TRBD1 (6 bases). Looked up from germline, CDR1 is MNHEY and CDR2 is SMNVEV (reference sequence). V lost 5 bases to trimming and J lost 3 bases, with 8 bases between them. This CDR3 region has 14 residues. CDR3 bases: TGTGCCAGCAGTCCGGGACACTATAATTCACCCCTCCACTTT. Protein product: CASSPGHYNSPLHF.

The gene calls are TRBV15 and TRBJ1-2; a possible D gene is TRBD1 (5 bases). V lost 0 bases to trimming and J lost 6 bases, with 14 bases between them. Germline lookup yields CDR1 LNHNV and CDR2 YYDKDF (reference sequence). This CDR3 region has 15 residues. The CDR3 protein is CATSRDGRGSDGYTF. In DNA, the CDR3 is TGTGCCACCAGCAGAGATGGAAGGGGCTCTGATGGCTACACCTTC.

CDR3 in DNA: TGTGCCAGCAAGGGGGCTACCATGGCGGCGAACACTGAAGCTTTCTTT. Protein sequence: CASKGATMAANTEAFF. This chain joins TRBV28 and TRBJ1-1, with TRBD1 identical over 7 bases. V gave up 7 bases and J gave up 1 base; unmatched junction bases: 12. Germline V gives CDR1 MDHEN, CDR2 SYDVKM. This CDR3 spans 16 amino acids.

The V and J genes are TRBV10-2 and TRBJ1-5, with unresolved D. Germline V gene lookup returns CDR1 WSHSY and CDR2 SAAADI. V lost 0 bases, J lost 5 bases, and 8 bases lay in between. The CDR3 has 14 residues. DNA for the CDR3: TGCGCCAGCAGTGAGTCCGGACGGGATCAGCCCCAGCATTTT. Protein product: CASSESGRDQPQHF.

J is TRBJ1-4 and V is TRBV11-2; a weak D match, TRBD1 (5 bases). The ends were cut back, 0 bases at V and 3 bases at J, with 8 bases in the middle. Germline V gene lookup returns CDR1 SGHAT and CDR2 FQNNGV. This CDR3 spans 15 amino acids. The CDR3 here is CASSLEWGSNEKLFF. In DNA form, the CDR3 reads TGTGCCAGCAGCTTAGAGTGGGGGTCTAATGAAAAACTGTTTTTT.

The chain couples TRBV14 to TRBJ2-1; 7 positions match TRBD2. The germline gives CDR1 SGHDN, CDR2 FVKESK. The length of the CDR3 is 13 residues. J lost 9 bases, V lost 4 bases, and 6 bases had no gene match. CDR3 sequence reads: CASSRGVAGEQFF. CDR3 nucleotide sequence: TGTGCCAGCAGCCGCGGGGTAGCGGGTGAGCAGTTCTTC.

This chain joins TRBV9 and TRBJ1-5; D possibly corresponds to TRBD1 (5 bases). CDR3 length equals 13 residues. The V gene lost 3 bases and the J gene lost 3 bases, with 7 bases spanning the gap. Germline assignment: CDR1 SGDLS and CDR2 YYNGEE. The CDR3 here is CASSGTINQPQHF. The CDR3 nucleotides are TGTGCCAGCAGCGGGACAATCAATCAGCCCCAGCATTTT.

V gene TRBV6-4 combines with J gene TRBJ1-1; D unclear. The CDR3 sequence is 13 residues long. The germline V gene has CDR1 MRHNA and CDR2 SNTAGT. V was cut by 3 bases and J by 1 base, with 6 bases left in between. DNA of the CDR3: TGTGCCAGCAGTGAGTCCCCGAACACTGAAGCTTTCTTT. This encodes CASSESPNTEAFF.

The J gene is TRBJ2-6, the V gene TRBV2, with D perhaps matching TRBD1 or TRBD2 (5 bases each). V lost 3 bases, J lost 10 bases, and 16 bases lay in between. The CDR3 runs 15 residues. Looked up from germline, CDR1 is SNHLY and CDR2 is FYNNEI. CDR3 in DNA: TGTGCCAGCAGTGACCGCACCATAGGGACGAACGTCCTGACTTTC. It translates to CASSDRTIGTNVLTF.

The chain links TRBV7-2 to TRBJ1-1; D gene ambiguous. CDR1 and CDR2 from the germline V gene are SGHTA and FQGNSA. Deletions cut 5 bases from V and 5 bases from J, with 12 bases between. This CDR3 has 13 residues. CDR3 residues: CASSPDLWTEAFF. CDR3 sequence (DNA): TGTGCCAGCAGCCCTGACCTCTGGACTGAAGCTTTCTTT.

The chain links TRBV18 to TRBJ1-1; D call uncertain. The germline CDR1 and CDR2 sequences are KGHSH and LQKENI. Trimming shortened V by 0 bases and J by 7 bases, and 9 bases separated the two germline ends. This CDR3 comprises 13 residues. The CDR3 DNA follows: TGTGCCAGCTCACCACCGATACGTAATGAAGCTTTCTTT. This codes for CASSPPIRNEAFF.

CDR3 coding DNA: TGTGCAAGTCGCCAGCCGGGACGCAACGGCGATCAGCCCCAGCATTTT. It translates to CASRQPGRNGDQPQHF. The chain is built from TRBV12-2 and TRBJ1-5. TRBV12-2 is a recognized pseudogene. The CDR3 contains 16 residues.

This clone was seen more than once but under ten times. This chain links TRBV28 with TRBJ1-5; 8 bases line up with TRBD1. This CDR3 is built from 16 residues. CDR1 and CDR2 (germline): MDHEN, SYDVKM. V gave up 4 bases and J gave up 7 bases; unmatched junction bases: 12. The CDR3 DNA reads TGTGCCAGCAGTTCCTCGGACAGGGTGGTTGGACAGCCCCAGCATTTT. Protein product: CASSSSDRVVGQPQHF.

V and J are TRBV19 and TRBJ1-1; D not resolved. Trimming took 1 base from V and 8 from J, leaving 11 bases between them. The CDR3 is 13 residues long. Germline V gene lookup returns CDR1 LNHDA and CDR2 SQIVND (reference sequence). The CDR3 DNA sequence: TGTGCCAGTAGTATAGTGCTCGGCCCAGAAGCTTTCTTT. Amino acids: CASSIVLGPEAFF.

This chain joins TRBV5-4 and TRBJ1-3; maybe TRBD1 (5 bases). The CDR3 spans 14 residues. Germline CDR1 reads SGHNT; CDR2 reads YYREEE (reference sequence). V was shortened by 0 bases and J by 8 bases, with 12 bases between the two germline ends. The CDR3 sequence: CASSLEGHGDTIYF. CDR3 nucleotides: TGTGCCAGCAGCTTGGAGGGGCACGGAGACACCATATATTTT.

The chain uses TRBV6-5 and TRBJ1-1; no firm D call. Trimming took off 5 bases at V and 1 base at J, with 8 bases between the two ends. The germline V gene encodes CDR1 MNHEY and CDR2 SVGAGI. The CDR3 is made up of 13 amino acids. The CDR3 coding sequence is TGTGCCAGCAGTATCCGACAGAACACTGAAGCTTTCTTT. Amino acids: CASSIRQNTEAFF.

V and J are TRBV19 and TRBJ2-1; 11 bases are a match to TRBD2. Germline V gene sequence: CDR1 LNHDA, CDR2 SQIVND (reference sequence). The CDR3 sequence is 15 residues long. J gave up 4 bases and V 4 bases, and 3 bases lay outside the gene matches. CDR3 nucleotides: TGTGCCAGTAGTAAGGGACTAGCGGTTTACAATGAGCAGTTCTTC. Protein sequence: CASSKGLAVYNEQFF.

The chain couples TRBV3-1 (or the pseudogene TRBV3-2) to TRBJ2-3; TRBD2 matches 13 bases. The CDR3 covers 17 residues. Per the germline V gene, CDR1 is LGHDT and CDR2 is YNNKEL (reference sequence). The V gene end was trimmed by 4 bases and the J gene end by 1 base; junction bases not matched to a gene: 5. The CDR3 sequence: CASSPRTSGSGTDTQYF. The CDR3 coding sequence is TGTGCCAGCAGCCCCCGGACTAGCGGGAGTGGCACAGATACGCAGTATTTT.

J is TRBJ2-7 and V is TRBV28; the match to TRBD1 covers 7 bases. V was clipped by 3 bases and J by 0 bases; unmatched bases: 14. The CDR3 sequence is 18 residues long. Per germline, CDR1 MDHEN and CDR2 SYDVKM. The CDR3 loop is CASSFPKGAGLTSYEQYF. CDR3 in DNA: TGTGCCAGCAGTTTCCCCAAGGGGGCGGGCCTTACCTCCTACGAGCAGTACTTC. Complete variable domain (other parts from reference TRBV28 and TRBJ2-7): DVKVTQSSRYLVKRTGEKVFLECVQDMDHENMFWYRQDPGLGLRLIYFSYDVKMKEKGDIPEGYSVSREKKERFSLILESASTNQTSMYLCASSFPKGAGLTSYEQYFGPGTRLTVT.

This clone was seen only once. This sequence joins TRBV4-1 and TRBJ2-3; D not certain. The CDR3 runs 14 residues. Trimming took off 4 bases at V and 2 bases at J, with 10 bases between the two ends. Germline V lookup: CDR1 MGHRA, CDR2 YSYEKL. CDR3 DNA sequence: TGCGCCAGCAGCCTAGGACCATTCACAGATACGCAGTATTTT. Amino acids: CASSLGPFTDTQYF.

This sequence joins TRBV9 and TRBJ2-5; 8 nucleotides align to TRBD2. Per germline, CDR1 SGDLS and CDR2 YYNGEE. Trimming at V came to 0 bases and at J to 1 base, leaving 5 bases not matched to a gene. This CDR3 contains 16 residues. The chain's CDR3 is CASSVGQGLVQETQYF. In DNA, the CDR3 is TGTGCCAGCAGCGTAGGGCAGGGACTAGTCCAAGAGACCCAGTACTTC. The whole variable domain, filled in from reference TRBV9 and TRBJ2-5, reads DSGVTQTPKHLITATGQRVTLRCSPRSGDLSVYWYQQSLDQGLQFLIQYYNGEERAKGNILERFSAQQFPDLHSELNLSSLELGDSALYFCASSVGQGLVQETQYFGPGTRLLVL.

The rearrangement joins TRBV27 to TRBJ2-7; the D is unclear. Germline lookup yields CDR1 MNHEY and CDR2 SMNVEV (reference sequence). The CDR3 totals 13 residues. V was shortened by 4 bases and J by 2 bases, with 9 bases between the two germline ends. CDR3 in DNA: TGTGCCAGCAGTTGGGCCAGAACCTACGAGCAGTACTTC. This gives the protein CASSWARTYEQYF.

Notes on this clone: Germline is not matched at one junction end, which may reflect a read error. The chain joins TRBV7-9 to TRBJ2-7; TRBD1 aligns across 9 bases. From germline, CDR1 is SEHNR and CDR2 FQNEAQ (reference sequence). The CDR3 sequence is 12 residues long. The CDR3 loop is CASSLGGDRASF. As DNA, the CDR3 is TGTGCCAGCAGCTTAGGGGGGGACAGGGCGTCCTTC.

The chain employs TRBV7-5 and TRBJ1-1. TRBV7-5 is an annotated pseudogene. This CDR3 has 16 residues. The chain's CDR3 is CARSLPLSQRHTEAFF. CDR3 in DNA: TGTGCCAGAAGCTTACCCTTGTCGCAGAGGCACACTGAAGCTTTCTTT.